This T cell receptor (beta chain) originates from a study of OX40 agonist ivuxolimab in advanced cancers. This CDR3 contains 17 residues. Germline loops: CDR1 SGHRS, CDR2 YFSETQ. The germline V and J ends were trimmed by 0 bases and 4 bases, with 19 bases remaining between them. Using immunoSEQ multiplex PCR, the repertoire was profiled, and TCRdb retains in-frame clones only, with some absent. The sample contains fewer than 80,000 clones, roughly 84% of which appear only once. The receptor comes from an adult with an advanced solid tumor such as melanoma, head and neck, liver or kidney cancer. The V and J genes are TRBV5-1 and TRBJ1-1; D is possibly TRBD1 (6 bases). The sample in question was CD4+ or CD8+ T cells sorted from blood, obtained in a trial of the OX40 agonist ivuxolimab. CDR3 DNA sequence: TGCGCCAGCAGCTTGGCATCCGGGGGGCGGATTATCACTGAAGCTTTCTTT. Its translation is CASSLASGGRIITEAFF.